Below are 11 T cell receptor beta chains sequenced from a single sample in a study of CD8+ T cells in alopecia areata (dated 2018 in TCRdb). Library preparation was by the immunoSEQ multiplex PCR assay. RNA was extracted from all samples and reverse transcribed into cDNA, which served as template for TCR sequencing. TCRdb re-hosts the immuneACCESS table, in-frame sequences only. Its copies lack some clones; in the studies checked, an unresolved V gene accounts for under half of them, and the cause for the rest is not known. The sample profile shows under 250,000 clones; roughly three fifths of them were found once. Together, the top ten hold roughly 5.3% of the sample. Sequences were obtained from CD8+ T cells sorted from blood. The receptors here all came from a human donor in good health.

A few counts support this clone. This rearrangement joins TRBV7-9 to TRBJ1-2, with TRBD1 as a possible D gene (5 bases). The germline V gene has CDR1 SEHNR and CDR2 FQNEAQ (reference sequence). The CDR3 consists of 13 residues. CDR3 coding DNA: TGTGCTACTAAATCGGAGGGGCACTATGGCTACACCTTC. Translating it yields CATKSEGHYGYTF.

The CDR3 DNA is TGTGCCAGCAGTCCCCCGGGGCAGGGGGCAGATGGCTACACCTTC. Translation: CASSPPGQGADGYTF. The V call is TRBV27, the J call TRBJ1-2; 8 bases are a match to TRBD1. Germline V lookup: CDR1 MNHEY, CDR2 SMNVEV (reference sequence). Trimming cost V 5 bases and J 6 bases; bases outside gene matches: 11. There are 15 residues in the CDR3.

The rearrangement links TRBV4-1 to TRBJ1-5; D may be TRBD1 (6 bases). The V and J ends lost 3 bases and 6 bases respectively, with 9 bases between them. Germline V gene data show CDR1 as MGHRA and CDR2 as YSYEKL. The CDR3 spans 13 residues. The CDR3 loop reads CASSHGGAQPQHF. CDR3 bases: TGCGCCAGCAGCCATGGGGGGGCTCAGCCCCAGCATTTT.

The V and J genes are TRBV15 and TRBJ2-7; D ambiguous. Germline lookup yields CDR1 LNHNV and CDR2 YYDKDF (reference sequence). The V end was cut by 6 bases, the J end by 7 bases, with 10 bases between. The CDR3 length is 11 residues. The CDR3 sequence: CATRVGREQYF. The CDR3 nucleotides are TGTGCCACCAGGGTCGGACGGGAGCAGTACTTC.

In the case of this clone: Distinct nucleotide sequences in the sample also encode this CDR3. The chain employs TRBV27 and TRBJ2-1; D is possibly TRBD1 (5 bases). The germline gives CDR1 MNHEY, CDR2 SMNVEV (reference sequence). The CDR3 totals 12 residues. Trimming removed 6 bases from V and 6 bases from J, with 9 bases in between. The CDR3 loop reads CASSLRGNEQFF. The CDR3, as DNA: TGTGCCAGCAGCTTAAGGGGCAATGAGCAGTTCTTC.

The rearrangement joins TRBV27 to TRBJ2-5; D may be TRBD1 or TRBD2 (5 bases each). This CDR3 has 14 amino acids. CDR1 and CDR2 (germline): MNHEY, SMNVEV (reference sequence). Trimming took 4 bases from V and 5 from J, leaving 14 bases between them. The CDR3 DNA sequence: TGTGCCAGCAGTTCGGACATCTCGGGGGAGACCCAGTACTTC. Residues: CASSSDISGETQYF.

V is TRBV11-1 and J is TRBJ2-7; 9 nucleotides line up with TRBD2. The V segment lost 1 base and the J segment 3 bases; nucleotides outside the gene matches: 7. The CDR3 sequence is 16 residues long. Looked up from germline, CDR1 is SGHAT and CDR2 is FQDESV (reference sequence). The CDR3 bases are TGTGCCAGCAGCTTAGAGGGCGGACTAGCGAACTACGAGCAGTACTTC. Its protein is CASSLEGGLANYEQYF. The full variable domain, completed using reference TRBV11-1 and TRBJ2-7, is EAEVAQSPRYKITEKSQAVAFWCDPISGHATLYWYRQILGQGPELLVQFQDESVVDDSQLPKDRFSAERLKGVDSTLKIQPAELGDSAMYLCASSLEGGLANYEQYFGPGTRLTVT.

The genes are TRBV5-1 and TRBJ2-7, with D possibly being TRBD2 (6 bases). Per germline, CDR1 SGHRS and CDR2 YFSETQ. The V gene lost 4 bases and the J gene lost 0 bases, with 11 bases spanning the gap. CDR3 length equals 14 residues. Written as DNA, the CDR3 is TGCGCCAGCAGCATCACCGGGGGCTCCTACGAGCAGTACTTC. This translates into CASSITGGSYEQYF.

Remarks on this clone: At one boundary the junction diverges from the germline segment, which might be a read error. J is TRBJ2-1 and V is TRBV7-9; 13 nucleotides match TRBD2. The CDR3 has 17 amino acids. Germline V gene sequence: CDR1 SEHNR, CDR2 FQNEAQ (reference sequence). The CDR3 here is CASSPRTSGGLYNELFF. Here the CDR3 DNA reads TGTGCCAGCAGCCCACGGACTAGCGGGGGCCTTTACAATGAGCTGTTCTTC.

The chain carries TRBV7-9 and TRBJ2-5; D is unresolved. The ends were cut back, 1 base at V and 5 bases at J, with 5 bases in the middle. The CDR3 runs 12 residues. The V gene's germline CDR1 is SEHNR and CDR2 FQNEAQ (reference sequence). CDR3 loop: CASSLDGETQYF. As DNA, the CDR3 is TGTGCCAGCAGCTTAGATGGGGAGACCCAGTACTTC.

The CDR3 loop reads CASSTSGGAYEQYF. CDR3 DNA sequence: TGTGCCAGCAGCACGAGCGGGGGTGCCTACGAGCAGTACTTC. The genes are TRBV7-3 and TRBJ2-7; TRBD2 matches 8 bases. Unmatched junction bases numbered 5, after V lost 5 bases and J lost 2 bases. The CDR3 totals 14 residues. Germline V CDR1 and CDR2: SGHTA, FQGTGA.